This T cell receptor (beta chain) stems from a study of T cell responses to AZD1222 COVID-19 vaccine. The V end was cut by 1 base, the J end by 6 bases, with 17 bases between. Germline V gene lookup returns CDR1 LNHDA and CDR2 SQIVND (reference sequence). CDR3 length: 16 residues. This clone has a single count. Its antigen remains unknown. Findings and limits, study-wide: Clonal diversity may have been underestimated, and the donors were mostly white British, with more females than males. Just a handful of people given AZD1222 tested seropositive at baseline. Spike-wide vaccine-associated CD4 TCRs dominated at 160-218 and 743-854. Nearly half of spike-specific TCRs reportedly go after variant regions that carry no mutations.

Clones were sequenced by immunoSEQ multiplex PCR, and TCRdb holds only the in-frame ones, with some missing. The sample holds approximately 160,000 clones, 85% to 95% seen once. The receptor comes from an adult in good health. Sequenced material: peripheral blood, taken on day 0 of AZD1222 vaccination. This rearrangement joins TRBV19 to TRBJ2-3, with D maybe TRBD2 (5 bases). The CDR3 nucleotides read TGTGCCAGTAGTATAGGAGGACTCCTCGGCGGGGATACGCAGTATTTT. It is translated as CASSIGGLLGGDTQYF.